The 25 T cell receptor beta chains presented below share a single source sample, sequenced in a study of blood T cells in healthy people across ages. PCR was performed a second time for roughly 7 to 12 cycles using a sample-barcoded 5' primer and a J-beta primer mix. TCRdb analysed the 5' RACE reads with MiXCR anew, one entry per CDR3 protein. The repertoire consists of about 970,000 distinct CDR3 sequences, with about 51% occurring once and the leading ten covering around a fifth. Sequencing was performed on blood. These TCRs come from a woman aged 55-69 years in good health.

This clonotype was seen a handful of times. The chain employs TRBV5-1 and TRBJ2-4; 7 bases are a match to TRBD1. Germline V lookup: CDR1 SGHRS, CDR2 YFSETQ. This CDR3 contains 13 residues. After removal of 3 bases from V and 8 bases from J, the junction contained 5 bases not matched to a gene. CDR3: CASSWDSTDIQYF. The DNA for the CDR3 is TGCGCCAGCAGCTGGGACAGTACAGACATTCAGTACTTC.

This sequence joins TRBV12-3 or TRBV12-4 and TRBJ2-3, with TRBD2 matching 7 bases. The CDR3 contains 15 residues. The V gene end was trimmed by 5 bases and the J gene end by 4 bases; junction bases not matched to a gene: 9. In DNA, the CDR3 is TGTGCCAGCAGTACCCGCAGAGCGGGGTCAGATACGCAGTATTTT. This gives the protein CASSTRRAGSDTQYF.

The rearrangement links TRBV3-1 to TRBJ2-7; 7 nucleotides line up with TRBD2. J was trimmed by 1 base and V by 6 bases; bases with no gene match: 9. This CDR3 is built from 15 residues. Germline V gene sequence: CDR1 LGHDT, CDR2 YNNKEL (reference sequence). For the CDR3, the DNA is TGTGCCAGCAGTCCCTTCCTAGCGGTTTCCTACGAGCAGTACTTC. This codes for CASSPFLAVSYEQYF.

The chain links TRBV6-6 to TRBJ2-5, with 12 nucleotides matching TRBD2. The J segment lost 5 bases and the V segment lost 2 bases, leaving 6 bases of the junction unmatched. Germline values: CDR1 MNHNY, CDR2 SVGAGI (reference sequence). The CDR3 totals 16 residues. The CDR3 sequence is CASSYGLAGRGETQYF. As DNA, the CDR3 is TGTGCCAGCAGTTACGGACTAGCGGGACGGGGGGAGACCCAGTACTTC.

The CDR3 sequence is CASSVAGTHYEQYF. In DNA form, the CDR3 reads TGCGCCAGCAGCGTCGCAGGAACCCACTACGAGCAGTACTTC. The gene calls are TRBV5-1 and TRBJ2-7, with D unclear. The germline CDR1 and CDR2 sequences are SGHRS and YFSETQ. Trimming took 4 bases from V and 3 from J, leaving 14 bases between them. The CDR3 is 14 amino acids.

This clonotype was seen a few times. The rearrangement joins TRBV29-1 to TRBJ2-3; D is ambiguous. V was pared by 7 bases and J by 1 base, with 9 bases between. Per the germline V gene, CDR1 is SQVTM and CDR2 is ANQGSEA. The CDR3 is made up of 12 amino acids. The CDR3 here is CSAGLRTDTQYF. Here the CDR3 DNA reads TGCAGCGCCGGATTACGCACAGATACGCAGTATTTT.

This clonotype was observed a few times. The junction departs from germline at one end; a sequencing error may be responsible. This chain uses TRBV27 with TRBJ2-7; the match to TRBD2 covers 13 bases. This CDR3 region has 15 residues. Germline V gene sequence: CDR1 MNHEY, CDR2 SMNVEV (reference sequence). The DNA of the CDR3 is TGTGCCAGTAGTTGGACTAGCGGGAGCTTGAACGAGCAGTACTTC. Translated: CASSWTSGSLNEQYF.

This clonotype occurred once. The chain employs TRBV7-2 and TRBJ2-7, with TRBD1 matching over 9 bases. J gave up 2 bases and V 5 bases, and 19 bases lay outside the gene matches. The CDR3 contains 19 residues. CDR1 is SGHTA, CDR2 FQGNSA, per germline. The CDR3 here is CASSIRGRDRDLNPYEQYF. CDR3 nucleotide sequence: TGTGCCAGCAGCATTAGAGGGCGGGACAGGGATCTTAATCCCTACGAGCAGTACTTC.

The gene calls are TRBV28 and TRBJ2-7, with D unclear. There are 14 residues in the CDR3. The germline V gene has CDR1 MDHEN and CDR2 SYDVKM. Trimming left V 3 bases short and J 1 base short, with 10 bases between. This CDR3 reads CASSFTLLSYEQYF. CDR3 sequence (DNA): TGTGCCAGCAGTTTTACGCTATTATCCTACGAGCAGTACTTC.

This clonotype showed up just a few times. This chain uses TRBV20-1 with TRBJ2-7; no reliable D call. The DNA end is a closer match to TRBJ2-5, so the J assignment may be wrong. Per the germline V gene, CDR1 is DFQATT and CDR2 is SNEGSKA (reference sequence). The CDR3 totals 12 residues. Here the CDR3 reads CSASSAGETQYF. CDR3 nucleotides: TGCAGTGCTTCATCCGCTGGGGAGACCCAGTACTTC.

This sequence joins TRBV10-3 and TRBJ2-7; possibly TRBD1 for D (6 bases). V was pared by 2 bases and J by 0 bases, with 17 bases between. The CDR3 loop spans 17 amino acids. Germline V lookup: CDR1 ENHRY, CDR2 SYGVKD. The CDR3, as DNA: TGTGCCATCAGTGAGCGGCCGGGACAAGCAATCTCCTACGAGCAGTACTTC. This codes for CAISERPGQAISYEQYF.

The chain recombines TRBV28 with TRBJ2-7; D unclear. The ends were cut back, 6 bases at V and 5 bases at J, with 8 bases in the middle. The CDR3 has 11 residues. Germline CDR1 MDHEN, CDR2 SYDVKM. CDR3 coding DNA: TGTGCCAGCAGGGTGGGCGACGAGCAGTACTTC. It codes for CASRVGDEQYF.

This chain uses TRBV27 with TRBJ2-3, with a weak D call TRBD2 (6 bases). Germline CDR1 MNHEY, CDR2 SMNVEV (reference sequence). V was shortened by 3 bases and J by 2 bases, with 21 bases between the two germline ends. The CDR3 has 18 amino acids. The CDR3: CASSFRSRGLRNTDTQYF. The CDR3, as DNA: TGTGCCAGCAGTTTTAGATCTCGGGGACTCCGTAACACAGATACGCAGTATTTT.

This clonotype was detected a few times. The rearrangement joins TRBV25-1 to TRBJ1-2, with a weak D call TRBD1 (5 bases). Deletions cut 10 bases from V and 4 bases from J, with 16 bases between. Germline loops: CDR1 MGHDK, CDR2 SYGVNS. The CDR3 has 13 residues. DNA for the CDR3: TGTGCCACTACGACCGGGACCGGCTATGGCTACACCTTC. Its translation is CATTTGTGYGYTF.

The chain joins TRBV18 to TRBJ1-2; perhaps TRBD1 as D (5 bases). Trimming removed 2 bases at V and 7 bases at J, with 23 bases between. The CDR3 runs to 17 residues. Germline assignment: CDR1 KGHSH and CDR2 LQKENI. CDR3 residues: CASSPDFSREVFRGYTF. The CDR3 DNA follows: TGTGCCAGCTCACCAGACTTTTCCAGGGAGGTATTCCGTGGCTACACCTTC.

With respect to this clonotype: The junction differs from germline at one of its ends, possibly a read error. The rearrangement joins TRBV5-1 to TRBJ1-2; unclear D gene. The length of the CDR3 is 15 residues. Germline CDR1 reads SGHRS; CDR2 reads YFSETQ. CDR3 in DNA: TGCGCCAGCAGCTTGAGGGCAGACACTAACTGTGGCTACACCTTC. Translation: CASSLRADTNCGYTF.

This sequence joins TRBV12-3 or TRBV12-4 and TRBJ1-2; no clear D gene. This CDR3 is built from 14 residues. Trimming left V 2 bases short and J 4 bases short, with 11 bases between. The chain's CDR3 is CASSLKEGLYGYTF. The CDR3 bases are TGTGCCAGCAGTTTAAAGGAAGGGCTCTATGGCTACACCTTC.

Only one count was recorded for this clonotype. Just one base apart from a much larger clone, this may be a read error. This rearrangement joins TRBV2 to TRBJ2-7; 7 nucleotides align to TRBD1. This CDR3 has 13 amino acids. Germline-derived CDR1 and CDR2 are SNHLY and FYNNEI. After removal of 6 bases from V and 12 bases from J, the junction contained 14 bases not matched to a gene. This CDR3 is CASRTDRKNIRYF. In nucleotides, the CDR3 is TGTGCCAGCAGAACGGACAGGAAAAACATTCGGTACTTC.

This chain connects TRBV4-1 to TRBJ2-4, with D maybe TRBD2 (6 bases). CDR1 is MGHRA and CDR2 is YSYEKL in the germline V gene. The CDR3 covers 16 residues. Trimming shortened V by 0 bases and J by 13 bases, and 22 bases separated the two germline ends. The CDR3: CASSQDQEGRAGEQYF. CDR3 in DNA: TGCGCCAGCAGCCAAGATCAGGAGGGCAGGGCTGGAGAGCAGTACTTC.

The V call is TRBV21-1, the J call TRBJ2-5; the table calls TRBD2, which could not be checked here. TRBV21-1 represents a pseudogene. This CDR3 has 20 residues. CDR3 sequence (DNA): TGTGCCAGCAGCAAAGAGGGGTTACTAGCGGGAGCCACGTACCAAGAGACCCAGTACTTC. As protein: CASSKEGLLAGATYQETQYF.

To note about this clonotype: The germline gene is not matched at one end of the junction; a read error may be the cause. The chain links TRBV4-2 to TRBJ2-5; 10 bases are a match to TRBD1. The germline V gene has CDR1 LGHNA and CDR2 YNFKEQ. The CDR3 totals 15 residues. The CDR3 DNA reads TGTGCAAGCAGCCAAGATCGGGGACAGGGGAGGGCCCAGTACTTC. It codes for CASSQDRGQGRAQYF.

This clonotype was detected ten times or more. The chain combines TRBV29-1 with TRBJ2-7, with a weak D call TRBD1 (6 bases). The CDR3 is 11 amino acids. Germline values: CDR1 SQVTM, CDR2 ANQGSEA. Trimming took 7 bases from V and 4 from J, leaving 11 bases between them. CDR3 residues: CSGQDGYEQYF. The CDR3, as DNA: TGCAGCGGACAGGACGGGTACGAGCAGTACTTC.

This clonotype turned up a few times. The gene calls are TRBV7-9 and TRBJ2-5; TRBD1 or TRBD2 may be the D gene (5 bases each). This CDR3 region has 16 residues. Looked up from germline, CDR1 is SEHNR and CDR2 is FQNEAQ (reference sequence). With 1 base removed from V and 3 bases from J, the gap between germline ends came to 15 bases. This CDR3 is CASSLVRGMGEETQYF. The CDR3 bases are TGTGCCAGCAGCTTAGTGAGAGGGATGGGGGAAGAGACCCAGTACTTC.

This clonotype appeared a few times. The chain uses TRBV4-2 and TRBJ2-3; maybe TRBD2 (6 bases). V lost 0 bases and J lost 0, with 13 bases in between. The germline V gene has CDR1 LGHNA and CDR2 YNFKEQ. The CDR3 sequence is 17 residues long. The CDR3 here is CASSQEGSGLSTDTQYF. In DNA, the CDR3 is TGTGCCAGCAGCCAAGAAGGATCGGGACTTAGCACAGATACGCAGTATTTT.

The J gene is TRBJ1-5, the V gene TRBV30; a possible D gene is TRBD1 (6 bases). CDR1 is GTSNPN and CDR2 is SVGIG in the germline V gene (reference sequence). V lost 4 bases and J 5 bases, leaving 12 bases between the germline ends. This CDR3 has 13 residues. The CDR3: CAWKGGGDQPQHF. The DNA for the CDR3 is TGTGCCTGGAAGGGGGGAGGCGATCAGCCCCAGCATTTT.